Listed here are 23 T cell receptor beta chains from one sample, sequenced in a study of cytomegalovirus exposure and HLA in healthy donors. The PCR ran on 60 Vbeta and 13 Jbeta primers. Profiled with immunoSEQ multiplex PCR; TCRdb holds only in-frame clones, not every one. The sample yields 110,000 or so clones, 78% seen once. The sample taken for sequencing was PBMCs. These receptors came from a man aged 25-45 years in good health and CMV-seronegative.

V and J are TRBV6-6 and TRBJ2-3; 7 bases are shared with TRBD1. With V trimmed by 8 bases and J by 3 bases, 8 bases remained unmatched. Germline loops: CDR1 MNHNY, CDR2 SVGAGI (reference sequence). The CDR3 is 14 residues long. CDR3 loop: CASRPRGQTDTQYF. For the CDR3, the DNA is TGTGCCAGCCGACCCCGGGGACAGACAGATACGCAGTATTTT.

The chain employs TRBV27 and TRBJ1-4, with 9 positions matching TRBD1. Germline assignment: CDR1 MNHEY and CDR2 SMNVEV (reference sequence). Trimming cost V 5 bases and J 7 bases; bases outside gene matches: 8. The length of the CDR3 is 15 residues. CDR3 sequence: CASSHNRGQGEKLFF. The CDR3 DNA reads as TGTGCCAGCAGTCACAACAGGGGGCAGGGTGAAAAACTGTTTTTT.

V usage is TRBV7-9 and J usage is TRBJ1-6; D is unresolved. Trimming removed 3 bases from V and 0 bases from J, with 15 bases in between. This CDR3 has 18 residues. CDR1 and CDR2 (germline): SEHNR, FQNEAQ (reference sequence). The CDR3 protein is CASSFGLGVPSYNSPLHF. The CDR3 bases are TGTGCCAGCAGCTTTGGGTTGGGCGTGCCCTCCTATAATTCACCCCTCCACTTT.

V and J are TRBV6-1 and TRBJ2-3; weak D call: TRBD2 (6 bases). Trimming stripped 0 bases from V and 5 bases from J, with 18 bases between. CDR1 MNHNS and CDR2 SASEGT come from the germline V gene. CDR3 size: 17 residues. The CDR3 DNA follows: TGTGCCAGCAGTGAAGCGATGGTAGCGGTGGGGGTAGATACGCAGTATTTT. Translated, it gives CASSEAMVAVGVDTQYF.

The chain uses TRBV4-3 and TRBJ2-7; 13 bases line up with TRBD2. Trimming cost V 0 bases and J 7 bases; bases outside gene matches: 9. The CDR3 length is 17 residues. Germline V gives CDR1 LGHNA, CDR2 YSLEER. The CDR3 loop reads CASSQETGTSGIGEQYF. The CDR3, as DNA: TGCGCCAGCAGCCAAGAAACCGGGACTAGCGGGATCGGGGAGCAGTACTTC.

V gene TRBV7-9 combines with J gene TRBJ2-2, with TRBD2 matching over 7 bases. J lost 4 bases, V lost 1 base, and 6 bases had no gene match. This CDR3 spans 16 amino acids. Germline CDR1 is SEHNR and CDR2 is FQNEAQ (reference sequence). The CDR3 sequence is CASSLDSGRGTGELFF. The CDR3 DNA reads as TGTGCCAGCAGCTTAGATAGCGGGCGGGGCACCGGGGAGCTGTTTTTT. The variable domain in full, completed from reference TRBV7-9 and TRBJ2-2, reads DTGVSQNPRHKITKRGQNVTFRCDPISEHNRLYWYRQTLGQGPEFLTYFQNEAQLEKSRLLSDRFSAERPKGSFSTLEIQRTEQGDSAMYLCASSLDSGRGTGELFFGEGSRLTVL.

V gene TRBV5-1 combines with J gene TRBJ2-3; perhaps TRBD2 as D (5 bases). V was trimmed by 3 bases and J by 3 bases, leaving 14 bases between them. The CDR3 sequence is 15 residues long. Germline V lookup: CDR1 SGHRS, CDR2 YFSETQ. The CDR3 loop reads CASSYWTGRTDTQYF. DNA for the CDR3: TGCGCCAGCAGCTACTGGACGGGAAGAACAGATACGCAGTATTTT.

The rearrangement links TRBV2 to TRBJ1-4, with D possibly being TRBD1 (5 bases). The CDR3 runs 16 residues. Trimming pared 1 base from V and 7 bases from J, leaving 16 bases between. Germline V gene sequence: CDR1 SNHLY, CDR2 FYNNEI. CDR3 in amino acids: CASSEEAAGRSEKLFF. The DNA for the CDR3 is TGTGCCAGCAGTGAAGAGGCGGCAGGGCGCAGTGAAAAACTGTTTTTT.

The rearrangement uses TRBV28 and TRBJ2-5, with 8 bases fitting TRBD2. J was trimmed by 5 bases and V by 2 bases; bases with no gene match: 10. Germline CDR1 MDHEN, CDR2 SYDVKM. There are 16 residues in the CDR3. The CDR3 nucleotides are TGTGCCAGCAGTTTACCTCGGGGGGGGTTACGTGAGACCCAGTACTTC. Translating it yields CASSLPRGGLRETQYF.

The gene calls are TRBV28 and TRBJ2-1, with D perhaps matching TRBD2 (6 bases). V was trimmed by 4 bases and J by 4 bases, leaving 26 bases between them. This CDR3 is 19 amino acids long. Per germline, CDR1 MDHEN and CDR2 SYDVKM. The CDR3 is CASSSRDVSGTSDYNEQFF. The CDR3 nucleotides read TGTGCCAGCAGTTCGCGGGACGTTTCCGGGACCTCCGATTACAATGAGCAGTTCTTC.

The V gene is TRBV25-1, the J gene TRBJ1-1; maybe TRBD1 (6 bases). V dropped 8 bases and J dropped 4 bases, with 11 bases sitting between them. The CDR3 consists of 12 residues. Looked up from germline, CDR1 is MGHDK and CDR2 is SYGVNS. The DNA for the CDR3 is TGTGCCAGCGGATCAGGGGTCACTGAAGCTTTCTTT. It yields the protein CASGSGVTEAFF.

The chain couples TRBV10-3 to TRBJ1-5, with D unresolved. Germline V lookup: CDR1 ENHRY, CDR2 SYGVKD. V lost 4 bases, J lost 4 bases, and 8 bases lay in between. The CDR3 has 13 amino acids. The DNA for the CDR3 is TGTGCCATCAGTGCTTCAGGAAATCAGCCCCAGCATTTT. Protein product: CAISASGNQPQHF.

DNA of the CDR3: TGTGCCACCAGCCACCGGGACAGGCACACCGGGGAGCTGTTTTTT. Its translation: CATSHRDRHTGELFF. The V and J genes are TRBV15 and TRBJ2-2; 8 bases line up with TRBD1. The CDR3 spans 15 residues. Trimming removed 5 bases from V and 3 bases from J; junction bases left unmatched: 5. Germline V CDR1 and CDR2: LNHNV, YYDKDF (reference sequence).

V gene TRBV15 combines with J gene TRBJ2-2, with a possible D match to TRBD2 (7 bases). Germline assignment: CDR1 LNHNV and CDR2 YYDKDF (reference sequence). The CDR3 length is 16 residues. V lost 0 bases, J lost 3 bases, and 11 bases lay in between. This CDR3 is CATSRERGGDTGELFF. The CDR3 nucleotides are TGTGCCACCAGCAGAGAGAGGGGGGGGGACACCGGGGAGCTGTTTTTT.

CDR3 DNA: TGTGCCAGCAGCGAGGCGCCAGGGGGTGCAGATACGCAGTATTTT. Amino acid sequence: CASSEAPGGADTQYF. This rearrangement joins TRBV5-6 to TRBJ2-3; 7 bases line up with TRBD1. The CDR3 has 15 amino acids. Germline V CDR1 and CDR2: SGHDT, YYEEEE. Germline trimming cut 4 bases from V and 4 bases from J; bases unmatched to any gene: 9.

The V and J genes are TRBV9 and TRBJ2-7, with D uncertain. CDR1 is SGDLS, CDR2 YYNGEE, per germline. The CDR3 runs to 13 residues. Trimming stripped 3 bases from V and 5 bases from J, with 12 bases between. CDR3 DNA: TGTGCCAGCAGCGCCGATAGTGTCCACGAGCAGTACTTC. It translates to CASSADSVHEQYF. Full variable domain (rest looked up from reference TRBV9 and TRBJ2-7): DSGVTQTPKHLITATGQRVTLRCSPRSGDLSVYWYQQSLDQGLQFLIQYYNGEERAKGNILERFSAQQFPDLHSELNLSSLELGDSALYFCASSADSVHEQYFGPGTRLTVT.

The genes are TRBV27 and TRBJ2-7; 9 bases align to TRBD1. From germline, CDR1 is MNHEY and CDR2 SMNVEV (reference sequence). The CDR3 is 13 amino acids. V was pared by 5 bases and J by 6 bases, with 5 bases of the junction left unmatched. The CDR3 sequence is CASSRDRVAEQYF. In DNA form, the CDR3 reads TGTGCCAGCAGTAGGGACAGGGTAGCCGAGCAGTACTTC.

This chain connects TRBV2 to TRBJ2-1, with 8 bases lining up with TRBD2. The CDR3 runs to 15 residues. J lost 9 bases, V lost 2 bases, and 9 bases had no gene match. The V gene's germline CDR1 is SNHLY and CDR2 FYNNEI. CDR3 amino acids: CASSERREAGAEQFF. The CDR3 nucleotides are TGTGCCAGCAGTGAACGGCGGGAGGCCGGCGCTGAGCAGTTCTTC.

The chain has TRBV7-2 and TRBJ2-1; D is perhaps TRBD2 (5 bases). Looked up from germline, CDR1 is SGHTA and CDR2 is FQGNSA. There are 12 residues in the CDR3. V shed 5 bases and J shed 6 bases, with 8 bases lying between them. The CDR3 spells CASSTGVNEQFF. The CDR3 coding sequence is TGTGCCAGCAGCACCGGGGTCAATGAGCAGTTCTTC.

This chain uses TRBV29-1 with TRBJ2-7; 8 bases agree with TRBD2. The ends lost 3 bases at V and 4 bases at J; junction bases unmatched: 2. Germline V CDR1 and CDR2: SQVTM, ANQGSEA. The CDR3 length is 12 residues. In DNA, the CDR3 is TGCAGCGTTGAGACGGGAGGGTACGAGCAGTACTTC. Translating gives CSVETGGYEQYF.

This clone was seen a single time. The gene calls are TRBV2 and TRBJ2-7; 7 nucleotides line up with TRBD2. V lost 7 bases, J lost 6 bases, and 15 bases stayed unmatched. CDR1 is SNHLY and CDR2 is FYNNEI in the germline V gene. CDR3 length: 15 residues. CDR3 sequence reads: CASKDPGGSGSEQYF. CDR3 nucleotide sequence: TGTGCCAGCAAAGACCCCGGGGGGAGCGGTAGCGAGCAGTACTTC.

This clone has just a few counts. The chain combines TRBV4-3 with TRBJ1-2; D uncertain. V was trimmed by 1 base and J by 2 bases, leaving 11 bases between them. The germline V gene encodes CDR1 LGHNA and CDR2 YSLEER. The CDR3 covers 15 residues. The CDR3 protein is CASSQGSWANYGYTF. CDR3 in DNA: TGCGCCAGCAGCCAAGGGTCCTGGGCGAACTATGGCTACACCTTC.

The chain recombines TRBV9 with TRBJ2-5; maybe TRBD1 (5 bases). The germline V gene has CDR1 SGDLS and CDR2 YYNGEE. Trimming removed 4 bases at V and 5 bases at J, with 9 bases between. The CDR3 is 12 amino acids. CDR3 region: CASSKGFETQYF. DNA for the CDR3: TGTGCCAGCAGCAAGGGGTTCGAGACCCAGTACTTC.